What follows are 18 T cell receptor beta chains derived from one specimen sequenced in a study of blood T cell repertoires in COVID-19. Assay: immunoSEQ multiplex PCR; the TCRdb copy retains only in-frame clones and omits some. The data show 200,000 to 250,000 clones, roughly nine tenths seen once. Input material: peripheral blood. The receptor source for this set is a woman in her fifties or sixties with COVID-19, enrolled during active disease.

V and J are TRBV30 and TRBJ1-5, with 7 bases fitting TRBD1. Germline V CDR1 and CDR2: GTSNPN, SVGIG (reference sequence). The CDR3 loop spans 14 amino acids. Trimming cost V 0 bases and J 2 bases; bases outside gene matches: 1. In DNA form, the CDR3 reads TGTGCCTGGAGTGTGGGACAGCGCAATCAGCCCCAGCATTTT. This sequence encodes CAWSVGQRNQPQHF.

The CDR3 reads CATSPDRSTGSNEQFF. The CDR3 DNA follows: TGTGCCACCAGCCCCGACCGAAGTACAGGGTCCAATGAGCAGTTCTTC. V gene TRBV24-1 combines with J gene TRBJ2-1; TRBD1 is a possible D gene (6 bases). The CDR3 is made up of 16 amino acids. V shed 7 bases and J shed 6 bases, with 21 bases lying between them. The germline gives CDR1 KGHDR, CDR2 SFDVKD.

This clone was found once. The chain employs TRBV19 and TRBJ1-1, with 7 positions matching TRBD1. Germline CDR1 and CDR2: LNHDA and SQIVND (reference sequence). Unmatched junction bases numbered 17, after V lost 7 bases and J lost 0 bases. The CDR3 contains 18 residues. The CDR3 loop is CASTLSLGWGQMNTEAFF. For the CDR3, the DNA is TGTGCCAGTACCCTCTCCCTTGGTTGGGGACAGATGAACACTGAAGCTTTCTTT.

This chain connects TRBV10-3 to TRBJ1-2, with D maybe TRBD1 (5 bases). This CDR3 has 11 amino acids. Germline CDR1 reads ENHRY; CDR2 reads SYGVKD. V lost 6 bases and J 8 bases, leaving 10 bases between the germline ends. CDR3 in DNA: TGTGCCATCAGGGACATAGGAGGCTACACCTTC. Translation: CAIRDIGGYTF.

The genes are TRBV7-8 and TRBJ2-7; TRBD1 aligns across 7 bases. Germline V lookup: CDR1 SGHVS, CDR2 FQNEAQ. This CDR3 spans 16 amino acids. Trimming removed 5 bases from V and 0 bases from J; junction bases left unmatched: 10. The CDR3 is CASSQIGTESSYEQYF. CDR3 nucleotide sequence: TGTGCCAGCAGCCAAATTGGGACAGAAAGCTCCTACGAGCAGTACTTC.

The chain has TRBV6-6 and TRBJ2-3; 12 bases align to TRBD2. Per germline, CDR1 MNHNY and CDR2 SVGAGI (reference sequence). The trim removed 5 bases at V and 0 bases at J, leaving 3 bases unmatched. The CDR3 has 16 residues. The DNA of the CDR3 is TGTGCCAGCAGTATGACTAGCGGGGGAAGCACAGATACGCAGTATTTT. Its protein product is CASSMTSGGSTDTQYF.

The V gene is TRBV28, the J gene TRBJ2-2, with a tentative D call TRBD1 (5 bases). Germline lookup yields CDR1 MDHEN and CDR2 SYDVKM. The CDR3 totals 15 residues. Deletions cut 1 base from V and 8 bases from J, with 14 bases between. CDR3 DNA: TGTGCCAGCAGTTTATACCCTGGGGCTACTGGGGAGCTGTTTTTT. This gives the protein CASSLYPGATGELFF.

This clone was seen once. The chain combines TRBV27 with TRBJ1-1; D ambiguous. The germline gives CDR1 MNHEY, CDR2 SMNVEV (reference sequence). The CDR3 runs 14 residues. Trimming shortened V by 5 bases and J by 6 bases, and 16 bases separated the two germline ends. The CDR3 region is CASSRFVAVSEAFF. DNA for the CDR3: TGTGCCAGCAGTCGCTTCGTGGCAGTTTCTGAAGCTTTCTTT.

This clone occurred a few times. DNA of the CDR3: TGTGCCAGCAGCGAATTGACTAGCGGGGGTCCCGGGGAGCTGTTTTTT. Protein product: CASSELTSGGPGELFF. The rearrangement uses TRBV5-4 and TRBJ2-2; 12 bases fit TRBD2. Germline V gene sequence: CDR1 SGHNT, CDR2 YYREEE (reference sequence). This CDR3 has 16 residues. V lost 4 bases, J lost 6 bases, and 7 bases stayed unmatched.

The chain combines TRBV5-1 with TRBJ2-7; the D is unclear. Trimming stripped 1 base from V and 2 bases from J, with 13 bases between. Germline V CDR1 and CDR2: SGHRS, YFSETQ. The length of the CDR3 is 15 residues. The DNA for the CDR3 is TGCGCCAGCAGCTTGTACGCCGGAGTCCCCTACGAGCAGTACTTC. Protein: CASSLYAGVPYEQYF.

The chain has TRBV9 and TRBJ2-7; tentatively, D is TRBD1 (6 bases). Germline V gene lookup returns CDR1 SGDLS and CDR2 YYNGEE. This CDR3 comprises 14 residues. Trimming pared 7 bases from V and 0 bases from J, leaving 14 bases between. CDR3 protein: CASSPGHYSYEQYF. The CDR3 region has the DNA TGTGCCAGCTCCCCGGGACATTACTCCTACGAGCAGTACTTC.

The chain has TRBV2 and TRBJ2-1, with a tentative D call TRBD1 (6 bases). This CDR3 has 14 residues. V was pared by 3 bases and J by 4 bases, with 10 bases between. Germline V gives CDR1 SNHLY, CDR2 FYNNEI. CDR3 nucleotides: TGTGCCAGCAGTGATTCTCAGGGGTACAATGAGCAGTTCTTC. This gives the protein CASSDSQGYNEQFF.

The V gene is TRBV20-1, the J gene TRBJ1-4, with a tentative D call TRBD1 (6 bases). Per the germline V gene, CDR1 is DFQATT and CDR2 is SNEGSKA (reference sequence). CDR3 length equals 10 residues. V was cut by 1 base and J by 16 bases, with 10 bases left in between. CDR3 residues: CSARADSQFF. CDR3 nucleotide sequence: TGCAGTGCTAGAGCGGACAGCCAGTTTTTT.

The chain carries TRBV24-1 and TRBJ2-5; a possible D gene is TRBD1 (6 bases). The CDR3 length is 16 residues. Trimming left V 4 bases short and J 3 bases short, with 17 bases between. From germline, CDR1 is KGHDR and CDR2 SFDVKD. The DNA for the CDR3 is TGTGCCACCAGTGACCCCAGGACAGCGATTAAAGAGACCCAGTACTTC. The encoded protein is CATSDPRTAIKETQYF.

V is TRBV6-6 and J is TRBJ1-6, with D maybe TRBD1 (6 bases). The CDR3 spans 15 residues. V was clipped by 6 bases and J by 7 bases, with 16 bases between them. The V gene's germline CDR1 is MNHNY and CDR2 SVGAGI (reference sequence). The CDR3 spells CASRPPDSPNSPLHF. The CDR3 bases are TGTGCCAGCAGACCTCCGGACAGCCCCAATTCACCCCTCCACTTT.

The chain employs TRBV15 and TRBJ1-5; no clear D gene. Looked up from germline, CDR1 is LNHNV and CDR2 is YYDKDF (reference sequence). The ends were cut back, 0 bases at V and 2 bases at J, with 8 bases in the middle. The CDR3 consists of 15 residues. Here the CDR3 reads CATSRDRSRNQPQHF. The CDR3 DNA follows: TGTGCCACCAGCAGAGATCGAAGCCGCAATCAGCCCCAGCATTTT.

This clone was found a few times. The rearrangement joins TRBV7-2 to TRBJ2-3, with 8 nucleotides matching TRBD2. The CDR3 sequence is 15 residues long. The V gene's germline CDR1 is SGHTA and CDR2 FQGNSA. With V trimmed by 3 bases and J by 6 bases, 8 bases remained unmatched. CDR3 amino acids: CASSFTPRGGDTQYF. In DNA, the CDR3 is TGTGCCAGCAGCTTCACCCCCCGCGGGGGGGATACGCAGTATTTT.

The chain recombines TRBV7-9 with TRBJ2-1, with TRBD1 identical over 10 bases. V lost 6 bases, J lost 8 bases, and 13 bases stayed unmatched. The CDR3 totals 16 residues. CDR1 and CDR2 (germline): SEHNR, FQNEAQ (reference sequence). In DNA, the CDR3 is TGTGCCAGCAGTTTCACCCCGGGTGGACAGGGGGATGAGCAGTTCTTC. This sequence encodes CASSFTPGGQGDEQFF.